These 2 T cell receptor beta chains were all obtained from the same sample, sequenced in a study of T cell changes during pregnancy in multiple sclerosis. Clones were read by immunoSEQ multiplex PCR, and TCRdb kept only the in-frame ones, dropping some. The repertoire holds 40,000 to 45,000 clones, about 93% seen once, with around 0.64% in the top ten. Here the sequenced sample was CD4+ T cells from peripheral blood mononuclear cells, taken before pregnancy. The receptors were gathered from a female donor with multiple sclerosis, enrolled in a pregnancy study.

V gene TRBV7-6 combines with J gene TRBJ2-3; TRBD1 matches 11 bases. Trimming cost V 1 base and J 2 bases; bases outside gene matches: 2. This CDR3 has 16 residues. Germline CDR1 SGHVS, CDR2 FNYEAQ. Here the CDR3 reads CASSLGTGGFTDTQYF. The DNA of the CDR3 is TGTGCCAGCAGCTTAGGGACAGGGGGCTTCACAGATACGCAGTATTTT.

The rearrangement uses TRBV5-5 and TRBJ1-4, with 7 bases matching TRBD1. With 1 base clipped from V and 3 bases from J, the junction kept 6 bases outside the gene matches. Germline loops: CDR1 SGHKS, CDR2 YYEKEE (reference sequence). The CDR3 runs 16 residues. In DNA, the CDR3 is TGTGCCAGCAGCTTGAGAGGGGGCAGGGCTAATGAAAAACTGTTTTTT. Encoded protein: CASSLRGGRANEKLFF. Looking up the rest from reference TRBV5-5 and TRBJ1-4 gives the full variable domain: DAGVTQSPTHLIKTRGQQVTLRCSPISGHKSVSWYQQVLGQGPQFIFQYYEKEERGRGNFPDRFSARQFPNYSSELNVNALLLGDSALYLCASSLRGGRANEKLFFGSGTQLSVL.